This T cell receptor (beta chain) was observed in a study of human T cells and chemical hapten exposure. Study-level points and caveats: With regard to DPC sensitization, TCRs above 1 in 1000 frequency did not change.

Using its own MiXCR run on the RACE reads, TCRdb lists one record per CDR3 protein. This sample yields 45,000 to 60,000 distinct CDR3 sequences, of which approximately 9.8% are seen a single time; 14% belongs to the top ten. The sample holds many counts of this clonotype. Its target is unknown. CDR3 length equals 14 residues. V was trimmed by 1 base and J by 1 base, leaving 5 bases between them. The germline gives CDR1 SGHTA, CDR2 FQGTGA. As to time point: pre-sensitization, week 0. Indicated treatment: therapeutic diphenylcyclopropenone sensitization with weekly scalp DPC. The rearrangement uses TRBV7-3 and TRBJ2-1; possibly TRBD1 or TRBD2 for D (5 bases each). The specimen was whole blood, collected in connection with sensitization to the hapten diphenylcyclopropenone (DPC). This clonotype was obtained from a woman between 40 and 50 years old with alopecia areata. Some clones in this sample may be carry-over from other donors' samples. This CDR3 is CASSLRGSYNEQFF. The CDR3 nucleotides are TGTGCCAGCAGCTTAAGGGGGTCCTACAATGAGCAGTTCTTC.